The clone carrying this T cell receptor beta chain occurred many times. The CDR3 runs to 15 residues. J gave up 7 bases and V 2 bases, and 3 bases lay outside the gene matches. Per germline, CDR1 MNHEY and CDR2 SMNVEV (reference sequence). The data belong to a study of response to subunit inactivated influenza vaccine. Via MiXCR, TCRdb re-called the RT-PCR reads, giving one row per CDR3 protein. This repertoire shows a few hundred thousand distinct CDR3 sequences, more than 10% found once; its top ten account for less than 8.5%. The sequencing used non-naive T cells sorted from PBMCs, collected roughly 15 days before vaccination. V usage is TRBV27 and J usage is TRBJ2-1, with 12 nucleotides matching TRBD1. This sequence originates from a man in his forties or fifties who received an inactivated influenza vaccine. The CDR3 coding sequence is TGTGCCAGCAGTTTAGGGACAGGGGGCGCGAATGAGCAGTTCTTC. Protein product: CASSLGTGGANEQFF.